These 23 T cell receptor beta chains originate from one sample sequenced in a study of OX40 agonist ivuxolimab in advanced cancers. TCRdb's table, derived via immunoSEQ multiplex PCR, lists solely in-frame clones and lacks some. The sample includes fewer than 45,000 clones, 88% seen only once; the top ten take approximately 13%. The source material was CD4+ or CD8+ T cells sorted from blood, sampled in a trial of the OX40 agonist ivuxolimab. Receptor source: an adult with an advanced solid tumor such as melanoma, head and neck, liver or kidney cancer.

The chain recombines TRBV9 with TRBJ1-4; TRBD1 matches at 9 bases. Germline values: CDR1 SGDLS, CDR2 YYNGEE. The CDR3 covers 15 residues. Trimming at V came to 0 bases and at J to 9 bases, leaving 6 bases not matched to a gene. CDR3 nucleotides: TGTGCCAGCAGCGTAGAAGGGACAGGGAGACAAAAACTGTTTTTT. Translating it yields CASSVEGTGRQKLFF.

This rearrangement joins TRBV7-3 to TRBJ1-2; TRBD1 aligns across 7 bases. Germline-derived CDR1 and CDR2 are SGHTA and FQGTGA. The CDR3 loop spans 14 amino acids. V shed 5 bases and J 10 bases; nucleotides not matched to a gene: 13. The CDR3 coding sequence is TGTGCCAGCAGCAAAGGGGGAACACAGGGGCACTACACCTTC. This encodes CASSKGGTQGHYTF.

The J gene is TRBJ1-4, the V gene TRBV19; D not resolved. This CDR3 contains 14 residues. V lost 5 bases and J lost 7, with 14 bases in between. Germline lookup yields CDR1 LNHDA and CDR2 SQIVND (reference sequence). The DNA of the CDR3 is TGTGCCAGTAGTTCGCCTGGGCGGGTTGAAAAACTGTTTTTT. Amino acid sequence: CASSSPGRVEKLFF.

This chain links TRBV18 with TRBJ1-2; a weak D match, TRBD1 (6 bases). The V and J ends lost 3 bases and 4 bases respectively, with 15 bases between them. Germline V gene sequence: CDR1 KGHSH, CDR2 LQKENI. The CDR3 runs to 15 residues. The CDR3 coding sequence is TGTGCCAGCTCACCGTTCTCGGGACAAGGCTATGGCTACACCTTC. It yields the protein CASSPFSGQGYGYTF.

The chain recombines TRBV18 with TRBJ1-5, with D unresolved. The CDR3 sequence is 15 residues long. CDR1 and CDR2 from the germline V gene are KGHSH and LQKENI. Between the trimmed V and J ends, which lost 2 bases and 3 bases, there was a span of 11 bases. The chain's CDR3 is CASSPSRVSNQPQHF. DNA of the CDR3: TGTGCCAGCTCACCATCCCGAGTATCCAATCAGCCCCAGCATTTT.

V usage is TRBV29-1 and J usage is TRBJ2-5; D may be TRBD1 (6 bases). The germline gives CDR1 SQVTM, CDR2 ANQGSEA. The length of the CDR3 is 11 residues. In nucleotides, the CDR3 is TGCAGGGGGGACATCTCGGAGACCCAGTACTTC. Translation gives CRGDISETQYF.

This chain links TRBV5-1 with TRBJ1-1, with D perhaps matching TRBD1 (5 bases). Germline V lookup: CDR1 SGHRS, CDR2 YFSETQ. The ends were cut back, 1 base at V and 8 bases at J, with 15 bases in the middle. There are 14 residues in the CDR3. The CDR3 DNA reads as TGCGCCAGCAGCTTGTTGGGGACTCTCAGGGAAGCTTTCTTT. Protein sequence: CASSLLGTLREAFF.

The count of this clone is one. V is TRBV6-6 and J is TRBJ1-2; 7 bases are a match to TRBD1. CDR1 is MNHNY and CDR2 is SVGAGI in the germline V gene (reference sequence). Losses at the gene ends were 4 bases for V and 0 bases for J; bases not matched to a gene: 5. The CDR3 sequence is 15 residues long. The CDR3 DNA follows: TGTGCCAGCAGTTTAACAGGGGCGGCTAACTATGGCTACACCTTC. As protein: CASSLTGAANYGYTF.

The chain joins TRBV7-8 to TRBJ2-3; possibly TRBD2 for D (7 bases). The CDR3 contains 15 residues. V was trimmed by 0 bases and J by 6 bases, leaving 13 bases between them. Germline V lookup: CDR1 SGHVS, CDR2 FQNEAQ. CDR3 amino acids: CASSLAGGRVDTQYF. In nucleotides, the CDR3 is TGTGCCAGCAGCTTAGCAGGGGGGAGGGTCGATACGCAGTATTTT.

The genes are TRBV15 and TRBJ2-7; 7 positions agree with TRBD1. Germline lookup yields CDR1 LNHNV and CDR2 YYDKDF (reference sequence). With V trimmed by 0 bases and J by 3 bases, 5 bases remained unmatched. The CDR3 covers 15 residues. The CDR3 nucleotides are TGTGCCACCAGCAGAGATAAGGGGGCTGTCTACGAGCAGTACTTC. Its translation: CATSRDKGAVYEQYF.

The V call is TRBV11-2, the J call TRBJ1-4; perhaps TRBD1 as D (5 bases). Germline V gives CDR1 SGHAT, CDR2 FQNNGV. The CDR3 is made up of 16 amino acids. The germline V and J ends were trimmed by 3 bases and 0 bases, with 11 bases remaining between them. The CDR3 region is CASSFQGPTTNEKLFF. CDR3 bases: TGTGCCAGCAGCTTCCAGGGACCTACAACTAATGAAAAACTGTTTTTT.

This chain links TRBV7-3 with TRBJ2-1; TRBD2 aligns across 9 bases. The J segment lost 8 bases and the V segment lost 0 bases, leaving 2 bases of the junction unmatched. CDR1 is SGHTA, CDR2 FQGTGA, per germline. There are 14 residues in the CDR3. CDR3 loop: CASSLTSGSYEQFF. The DNA of the CDR3 is TGTGCCAGCAGCTTAACTAGCGGGAGTTATGAGCAGTTCTTC.

This CDR3 reads CASSLKPNYGYTF. DNA of the CDR3: TGTGCCAGCAGTTTAAAGCCTAACTATGGCTACACCTTC. V usage is TRBV28 and J usage is TRBJ1-2; D is uncertain. CDR1 MDHEN and CDR2 SYDVKM come from the germline V gene. The CDR3 is 13 amino acids. V was clipped by 2 bases and J by 0 bases, with 4 bases between them.

The chain is built from TRBV9 and TRBJ2-1; maybe TRBD2 (6 bases). Between the trimmed V and J ends, which lost 4 bases and 6 bases, there was a span of 14 bases. The V gene's germline CDR1 is SGDLS and CDR2 YYNGEE. The CDR3 covers 14 residues. The CDR3: CASSKRLVGNEQFF. Written as DNA, the CDR3 is TGTGCCAGCAGCAAACGACTAGTAGGCAATGAGCAGTTCTTC.

The chain carries TRBV19 and TRBJ1-1, with D perhaps TRBD1 (5 bases). Germline V gives CDR1 LNHDA, CDR2 SQIVND (reference sequence). The CDR3 has 14 amino acids. Between the trimmed V and J ends, which lost 4 bases and 1 base, there was a span of 10 bases. CDR3 nucleotides: TGTGCCAGTAGTACCTGGAGGGGGAACACTGAAGCTTTCTTT. As protein: CASSTWRGNTEAFF.

The chain couples TRBV28 to TRBJ2-4; 7 bases fit TRBD1. Per germline, CDR1 MDHEN and CDR2 SYDVKM. V gave up 6 bases and J gave up 6 bases; unmatched junction bases: 14. There are 16 residues in the CDR3. CDR3 nucleotide sequence: TGTGCCAGCAGGCTGGGTGCAGGGGGAAGGGGAAACATTCAGTACTTC. It specifies CASRLGAGGRGNIQYF.

The gene calls are TRBV10-1 and TRBJ2-1, with 12 bases lining up with TRBD1. V dropped 5 bases and J dropped 6; count of bases not matched to a gene: 11. This CDR3 has 17 amino acids. Looked up from germline, CDR1 is WNHNN and CDR2 is SYGVQD (reference sequence). CDR3 nucleotide sequence: TGCGCCAGCAGTTCAGGTCCGGGACAGGGGGCGTCCAATGAGCAGTTCTTC. As protein: CASSSGPGQGASNEQFF.

Of note for this clone: The junction departs from the called germline gene at one end, perhaps through a read error. This rearrangement joins TRBV4-1 to TRBJ2-1, with 13 nucleotides matching TRBD2. This CDR3 is built from 17 residues. Germline loops: CDR1 MGHRA, CDR2 YSYEKL. CDR3 amino acids: CASSEELGTSGTNEQFF. As DNA, the CDR3 is TGCGCCAGCAGCGAAGAGCTAGGGACTAGCGGGACGAATGAGCAGTTCTTC.

V usage is TRBV28 and J usage is TRBJ2-7; D not resolved. Per germline, CDR1 MDHEN and CDR2 SYDVKM. CDR3 length equals 12 residues. V dropped 3 bases and J dropped 7 bases, with 10 bases sitting between them. CDR3 DNA sequence: TGTGCCAGCAGTTTTCCCCTGAGTGAGCAGTACTTC. The encoded protein is CASSFPLSEQYF.

J is TRBJ2-1 and V is TRBV29-1, with 9 bases fitting TRBD1. V dropped 1 base and J dropped 7; count of bases not matched to a gene: 11. The CDR3 runs to 16 residues. The V gene's germline CDR1 is SQVTM and CDR2 ANQGSEA. In DNA form, the CDR3 reads TGCAGCGTTGAAGTGTTCGGGGGACAGGGTCGTAATGAGCAGTTCTTC. Translated: CSVEVFGGQGRNEQFF.

V usage is TRBV6-6 and J usage is TRBJ1-1, with D perhaps matching TRBD1 (6 bases). Trimming cost V 6 bases and J 11 bases, with 19 bases left between them. Per germline, CDR1 MNHNY and CDR2 SVGAGI (reference sequence). CDR3 size: 13 residues. Written as DNA, the CDR3 is TGTGCCAGCAGCAGGGGACACGGTGGGGAGGCTTTCTTT. This encodes CASSRGHGGEAFF.

The V and J genes are TRBV7-2 and TRBJ1-1; D uncertain. This CDR3 is built from 13 residues. Trimming cost V 3 bases and J 2 bases, with 7 bases left between them. From germline, CDR1 is SGHTA and CDR2 FQGNSA. The CDR3 region has the DNA TGTGCCAGCAGCTTTTCGGTTAACACTGAAGCTTTCTTT. It is translated as CASSFSVNTEAFF.

The rearrangement links TRBV28 to TRBJ1-6; TRBD1 matches 9 bases. This CDR3 contains 15 residues. With V trimmed by 7 bases and J by 5 bases, 6 bases remained unmatched. Germline V gene data show CDR1 as MDHEN and CDR2 as SYDVKM. CDR3 nucleotides: TGTGCCAGCATTGGGACAGGGACTAATAATTCACCCCTCCACTTT. This translates into CASIGTGTNNSPLHF.